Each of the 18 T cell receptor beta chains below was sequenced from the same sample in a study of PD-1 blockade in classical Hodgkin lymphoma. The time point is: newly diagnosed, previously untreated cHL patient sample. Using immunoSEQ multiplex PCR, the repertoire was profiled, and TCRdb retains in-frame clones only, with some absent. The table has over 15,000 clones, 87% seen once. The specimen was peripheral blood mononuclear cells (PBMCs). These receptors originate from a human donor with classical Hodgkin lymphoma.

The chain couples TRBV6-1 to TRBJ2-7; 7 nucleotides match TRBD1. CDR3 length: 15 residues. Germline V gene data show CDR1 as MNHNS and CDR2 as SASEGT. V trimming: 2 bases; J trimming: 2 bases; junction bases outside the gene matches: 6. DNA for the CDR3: TGTGCCAGCAGTGAATCCGGACAGGCCGCCTACGAGCAGTACTTC. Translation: CASSESGQAAYEQYF.

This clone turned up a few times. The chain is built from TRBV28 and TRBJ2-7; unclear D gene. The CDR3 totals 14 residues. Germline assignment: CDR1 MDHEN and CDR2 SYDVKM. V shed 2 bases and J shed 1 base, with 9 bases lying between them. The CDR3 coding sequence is TGTGCCAGCAGTTTAGGTATAGAGTCCTACGAGCAGTACTTC. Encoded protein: CASSLGIESYEQYF. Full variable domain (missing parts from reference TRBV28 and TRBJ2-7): DVKVTQSSRYLVKRTGEKVFLECVQDMDHENMFWYRQDPGLGLRLIYFSYDVKMKEKGDIPEGYSVSREKKERFSLILESASTNQTSMYLCASSLGIESYEQYFGPGTRLTVT.

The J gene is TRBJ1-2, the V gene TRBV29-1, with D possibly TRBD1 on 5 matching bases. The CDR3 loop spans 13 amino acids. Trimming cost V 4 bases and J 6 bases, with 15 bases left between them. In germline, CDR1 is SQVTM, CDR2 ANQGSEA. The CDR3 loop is CSVGLGLSDGYTF. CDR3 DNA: TGCAGCGTTGGCCTGGGGCTCTCGGATGGCTACACCTTC.

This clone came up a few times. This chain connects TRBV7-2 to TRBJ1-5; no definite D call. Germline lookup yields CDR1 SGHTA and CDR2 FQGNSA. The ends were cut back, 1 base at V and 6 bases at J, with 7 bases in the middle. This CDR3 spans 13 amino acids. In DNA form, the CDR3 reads TGTGCCAGCAGCTTAGAGAATTCTCAGCCCCAGCATTTT. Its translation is CASSLENSQPQHF.

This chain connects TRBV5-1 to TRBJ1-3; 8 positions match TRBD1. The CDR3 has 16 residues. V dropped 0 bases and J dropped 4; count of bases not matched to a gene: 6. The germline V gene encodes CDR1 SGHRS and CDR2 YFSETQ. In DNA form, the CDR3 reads TGCGCCAGCAGCTTGGCCGGGACAGGATCGGGAAACACCATATATTTT. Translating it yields CASSLAGTGSGNTIYF.

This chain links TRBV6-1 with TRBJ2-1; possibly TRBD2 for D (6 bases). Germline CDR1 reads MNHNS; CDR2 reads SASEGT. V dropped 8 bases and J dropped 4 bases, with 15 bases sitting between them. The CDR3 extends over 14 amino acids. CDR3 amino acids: CASFAPGLYNEQFF. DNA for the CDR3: TGTGCCAGCTTTGCCCCCGGACTATACAATGAGCAGTTCTTC.

Here the CDR3 reads CASSIGHIGGSNTDTQYF. In nucleotides, the CDR3 is TGTGCCAGTAGTATAGGTCACATCGGGGGTTCGAACACAGATACGCAGTATTTT. The chain links TRBV19 to TRBJ2-3, with a possible D match to TRBD2 (6 bases). Trimming pared 1 base from V and 2 bases from J, leaving 19 bases between. The V gene's germline CDR1 is LNHDA and CDR2 SQIVND (reference sequence). There are 18 residues in the CDR3.

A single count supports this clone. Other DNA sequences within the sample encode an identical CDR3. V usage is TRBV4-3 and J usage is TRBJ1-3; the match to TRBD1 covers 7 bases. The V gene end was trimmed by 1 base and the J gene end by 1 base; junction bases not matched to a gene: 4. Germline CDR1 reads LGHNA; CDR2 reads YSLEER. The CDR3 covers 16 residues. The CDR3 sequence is CASSQGRGTSGNTIYF. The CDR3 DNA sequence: TGCGCCAGCAGCCAAGGCAGGGGGACATCTGGAAACACCATATATTTT.

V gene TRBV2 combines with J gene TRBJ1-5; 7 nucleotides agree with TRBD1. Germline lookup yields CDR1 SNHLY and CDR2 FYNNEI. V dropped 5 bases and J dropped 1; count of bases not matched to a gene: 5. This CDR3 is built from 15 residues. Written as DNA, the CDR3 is TGTGCCAGCAGTTCGGACAGGAAAAGCAATCAGCCCCAGCATTTT. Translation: CASSSDRKSNQPQHF. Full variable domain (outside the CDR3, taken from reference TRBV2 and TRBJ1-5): EPEVTQTPSHQVTQMGQEVILRCVPISNHLYFYWYRQILGQKVEFLVSFYNNEISEKSEIFDDQFSVERPDGSNFTLKIRSTKLEDSAMYFCASSSDRKSNQPQHFGDGTRLSIL.

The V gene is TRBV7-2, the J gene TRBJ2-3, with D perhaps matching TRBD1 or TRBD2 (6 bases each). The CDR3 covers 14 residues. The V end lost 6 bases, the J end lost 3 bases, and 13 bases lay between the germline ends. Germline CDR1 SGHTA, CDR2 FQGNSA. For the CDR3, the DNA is TGTGCCAGCAGAGGGGGGAGCGCGACAGATACGCAGTATTTT. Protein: CASRGGSATDTQYF. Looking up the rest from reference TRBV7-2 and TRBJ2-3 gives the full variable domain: GAGVSQSPSNKVTEKGKDVELRCDPISGHTALYWYRQSLGQGLEFLIYFQGNSAPDKSGLPSDRFSAERTGGSVSTLTIQRTQQEDSAVYLCASRGGSATDTQYFGPGTRLTVL.

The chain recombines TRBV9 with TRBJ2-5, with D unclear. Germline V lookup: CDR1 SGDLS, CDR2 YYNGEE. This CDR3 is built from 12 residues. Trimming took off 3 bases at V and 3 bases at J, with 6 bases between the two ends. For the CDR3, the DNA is TGTGCCAGCAGCGGGCAGGAAGAGACCCAGTACTTC. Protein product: CASSGQEETQYF.

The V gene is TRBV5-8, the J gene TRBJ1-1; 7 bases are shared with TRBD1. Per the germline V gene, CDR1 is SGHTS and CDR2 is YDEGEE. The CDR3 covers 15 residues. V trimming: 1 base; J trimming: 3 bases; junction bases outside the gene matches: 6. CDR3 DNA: TGTGCCAGCAGCTTGTTGACAGGGAAGTACACTGAAGCTTTCTTT. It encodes CASSLLTGKYTEAFF.

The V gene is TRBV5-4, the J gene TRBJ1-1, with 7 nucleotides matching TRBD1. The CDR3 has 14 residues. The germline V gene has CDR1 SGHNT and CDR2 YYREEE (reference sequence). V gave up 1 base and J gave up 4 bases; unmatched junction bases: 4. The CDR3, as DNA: TGTGCCAGCAGCTTGCCTGACAGGGTCACTGAAGCTTTCTTT. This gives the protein CASSLPDRVTEAFF.

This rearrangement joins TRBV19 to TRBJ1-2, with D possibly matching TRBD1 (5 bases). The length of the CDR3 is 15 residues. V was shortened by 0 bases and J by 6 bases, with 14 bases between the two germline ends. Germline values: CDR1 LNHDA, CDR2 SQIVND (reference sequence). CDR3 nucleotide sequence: TGTGCCAGTAGTATAGATGCCAGGGCGATAGATGGCTACACCTTC. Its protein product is CASSIDARAIDGYTF.

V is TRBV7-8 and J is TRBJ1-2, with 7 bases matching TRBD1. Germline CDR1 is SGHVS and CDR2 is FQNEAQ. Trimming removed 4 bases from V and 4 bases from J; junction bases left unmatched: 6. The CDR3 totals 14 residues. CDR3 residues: CASSSGGTAYGYTF. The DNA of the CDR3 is TGTGCCAGCAGCTCCGGGGGGACAGCCTATGGCTACACCTTC.

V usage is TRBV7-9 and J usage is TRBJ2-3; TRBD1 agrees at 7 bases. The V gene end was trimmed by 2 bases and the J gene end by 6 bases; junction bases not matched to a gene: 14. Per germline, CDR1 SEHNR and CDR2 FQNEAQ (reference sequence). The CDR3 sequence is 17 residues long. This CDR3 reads CASSLPPGTAIKDTQYF. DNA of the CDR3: TGTGCCAGCAGCTTACCACCCGGGACAGCGATCAAGGATACGCAGTATTTT.

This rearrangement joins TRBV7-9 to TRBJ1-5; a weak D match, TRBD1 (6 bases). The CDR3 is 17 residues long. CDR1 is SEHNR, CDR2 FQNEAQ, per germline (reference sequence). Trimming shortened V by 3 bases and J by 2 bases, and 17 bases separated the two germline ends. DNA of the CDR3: TGTGCCAGCAGCTTGGGGGGACAAGGAGGACGCAATCAGCCCCAGCATTTT. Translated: CASSLGGQGGRNQPQHF.

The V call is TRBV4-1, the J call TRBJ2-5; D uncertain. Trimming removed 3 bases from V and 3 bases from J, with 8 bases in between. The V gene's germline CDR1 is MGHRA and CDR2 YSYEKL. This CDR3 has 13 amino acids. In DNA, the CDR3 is TGCGCCAGCAGCCATGCCCCTGAAGAGACCCAGTACTTC. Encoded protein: CASSHAPEETQYF.